This T cell receptor beta chain was found in a study of naive CD8 T cells in extremely preterm neonates. The repertoire was sequenced with immunoSEQ multiplex PCR; TCRdb's copy has only in-frame clones and lacks some. The table lists 4,500 to 6,500 clones, approximately 97% of them singletons. Concerning this clone: Its antigen is still unknown.

The germline V gene encodes CDR1 SGDLS and CDR2 YYNGEE. Trimming stripped 0 bases from V and 7 bases from J, with 13 bases between. This CDR3 region has 14 residues. Study-wide results and limits: Preterm neonates had significantly lower iChao1 richness than other age groups. The authors flagged variable productive template counts in preterm samples.

Input material: naive CD8+ T cells from blood. This chain joins TRBV9 and TRBJ2-5; D is uncertain. The sequence was obtained from a human donor in good health. The CDR3 DNA sequence: TGTGCCAGCAGCGTAGAGCGCGACTCCCCGACCCAGTACTTC. Its translation: CASSVERDSPTQYF.